This TCR beta chain was recovered during a study of cytomegalovirus exposure and HLA in healthy donors. General study results and limits: Reportedly, fewer N-insertions than the approximately 600-donor mean appeared in an Asian-associated ancestry cluster in a later analysis.

Details on this clone: The antigen is not known.

The PCR employed 60 Vbeta primers together with 13 Jbeta primers. Profiling relied on immunoSEQ multiplex PCR, and the TCRdb table lists in-frame clones only, not all of them. The sample shows 180,000 or so clones, about four fifths of them seen only once. Germline loops: CDR1 SEHNR, CDR2 FQNEAQ (reference sequence). The CDR3 loop spans 16 amino acids. V trimming: 4 bases; J trimming: 1 base; junction bases outside the gene matches: 6. The sequence was collected from a young woman in good health and CMV-seronegative. The sequenced sample was PBMCs. The V call is TRBV7-9, the J call TRBJ1-5, with 8 bases aligning to TRBD1. The CDR3 DNA reads as TGTGCCAGCAGCTCTGGACAGGGTGGGAGCAATCAGCCCCAGCATTTT. Translated, it gives CASSSGQGGSNQPQHF.